One sample yielded the 17 T cell receptor beta chains listed below, sequenced in a study of technical replicates of blood from a handful of donors. The protocol was immunoSEQ multiplex PCR, while the TCRdb copy is restricted to in-frame clones and leaves out a portion. Counted here are about 14,000 clones, 70% to 80% occurring once; the ten biggest clones make up approximately 12%. Sequencing used PBMCs. The receptors stem from a human donor in good health.

The chain recombines TRBV5-4 with TRBJ2-5; maybe TRBD1 (5 bases). CDR1 is SGHNT and CDR2 is YYREEE in the germline V gene (reference sequence). The CDR3 is made up of 15 amino acids. Trimming took 2 bases from V and 2 from J, leaving 13 bases between them. DNA of the CDR3: TGTGCCAGCAGCTTTGGGCAGGGTGGGCAAGAGACCCAGTACTTC. As protein: CASSFGQGGQETQYF.

The chain combines TRBV10-3 with TRBJ1-5; D gene uncertain. Germline V gene lookup returns CDR1 ENHRY and CDR2 SYGVKD. V lost 10 bases to trimming and J lost 4 bases, with 14 bases between them. There are 13 residues in the CDR3. The chain's CDR3 is CATRGGINQPQHF. The DNA of the CDR3 is TGTGCCACTAGAGGCGGAATTAATCAGCCCCAGCATTTT.

The genes are TRBV7-3 and TRBJ2-1; 8 nucleotides match TRBD2. This CDR3 comprises 16 residues. The germline V gene encodes CDR1 SGHTA and CDR2 FQGTGA. V lost 5 bases to trimming and J lost 2 bases; unmatched junction nucleotides: 8. CDR3 DNA: TGTGCCAGCAGCCCCCGACTAGCGAGCGCCTACAATGAGCAGTTCTTC. Its protein product is CASSPRLASAYNEQFF.

The V call is TRBV7-7, the J call TRBJ2-7; the match to TRBD1 covers 7 bases. V dropped 3 bases and J dropped 4; count of bases not matched to a gene: 6. CDR1 is SSHAT, CDR2 FNYEAQ, per germline (reference sequence). This CDR3 comprises 14 residues. CDR3 sequence: CASSLGQGVYEQYF. The CDR3 DNA sequence: TGTGCCAGCAGCTTGGGGCAGGGGGTATACGAGCAGTACTTC.

The chain combines TRBV27 with TRBJ2-7; D is undetermined. With 5 bases removed from V and 0 bases from J, the gap between germline ends came to 11 bases. The CDR3 contains 14 residues. Germline V gene lookup returns CDR1 MNHEY and CDR2 SMNVEV (reference sequence). The CDR3: CASSRHWSSYEQYF. Here the CDR3 DNA reads TGTGCCAGCAGTAGGCATTGGAGCTCCTACGAGCAGTACTTC.

This clone was seen a few times. The chain couples TRBV28 to TRBJ2-3; D possibly corresponds to TRBD1 (5 bases). The CDR3 has 16 residues. CDR1 and CDR2 (germline): MDHEN, SYDVKM. The V end was cut by 5 bases, the J end by 2 bases, with 17 bases between. The CDR3 DNA follows: TGTGCCAGCAGTCCCCGACAGCGCCTGATCACAGATACGCAGTATTTT. Protein product: CASSPRQRLITDTQYF.

The V call is TRBV28, the J call TRBJ2-7; maybe TRBD2 (5 bases). V was shortened by 5 bases and J by 2 bases, with 13 bases between the two germline ends. The germline V gene encodes CDR1 MDHEN and CDR2 SYDVKM. The CDR3 has 14 residues. The CDR3 sequence is CASSVSGSAYEQYF. CDR3 DNA sequence: TGTGCCAGCAGTGTTTCGGGATCCGCCTACGAGCAGTACTTC. Full variable domain (missing parts from reference TRBV28 and TRBJ2-7): DVKVTQSSRYLVKRTGEKVFLECVQDMDHENMFWYRQDPGLGLRLIYFSYDVKMKEKGDIPEGYSVSREKKERFSLILESASTNQTSMYLCASSVSGSAYEQYFGPGTRLTVT.

The V call is TRBV7-9, the J call TRBJ2-7; D is unresolved. Trimming shortened V by 1 base and J by 7 bases, and 11 bases separated the two germline ends. Germline loops: CDR1 SEHNR, CDR2 FQNEAQ (reference sequence). The CDR3 consists of 13 residues. DNA for the CDR3: TGTGCCAGCAGCTTAGACATGGGCAGGGAGCAGTACTTC. Its translation: CASSLDMGREQYF. Looking up the rest from reference TRBV7-9 and TRBJ2-7 gives the full variable domain: DTGVSQNPRHKITKRGQNVTFRCDPISEHNRLYWYRQTLGQGPEFLTYFQNEAQLEKSRLLSDRFSAERPKGSFSTLEIQRTEQGDSAMYLCASSLDMGREQYFGPGTRLTVT.

The chain employs TRBV5-1 and TRBJ1-2; 9 positions match TRBD1. The trim removed 2 bases at V and 5 bases at J, leaving 4 bases unmatched. Per germline, CDR1 SGHRS and CDR2 YFSETQ. This CDR3 contains 14 residues. For the CDR3, the DNA is TGCGCCAGCAGCTTAGGGACAGGGTTTTATGGCTACACCTTC. The encoded protein is CASSLGTGFYGYTF. Full variable domain (missing parts from reference TRBV5-1 and TRBJ1-2): KAGVTQTPRYLIKTRGQQVTLSCSPISGHRSVSWYQQTPGQGLQFLFEYFSETQRNKGNFPGRFSGRQFSNSRSEMNVSTLELGDSALYLCASSLGTGFYGYTFGSGTRLTVV.

This rearrangement joins TRBV7-9 to TRBJ2-3; possibly TRBD2 for D (6 bases). CDR1 is SEHNR and CDR2 is FQNEAQ in the germline V gene (reference sequence). The CDR3 length is 17 residues. V was shortened by 1 base and J by 2 bases, with 16 bases between the two germline ends. CDR3 in DNA: TGTGCCAGCAGCTTAGGGGCGGGGCTACCCCTCACAGATACGCAGTATTTT. Protein product: CASSLGAGLPLTDTQYF. The whole variable domain, remainder taken from reference TRBV7-9 and TRBJ2-3, is DTGVSQNPRHKITKRGQNVTFRCDPISEHNRLYWYRQTLGQGPEFLTYFQNEAQLEKSRLLSDRFSAERPKGSFSTLEIQRTEQGDSAMYLCASSLGAGLPLTDTQYFGPGTRLTVL.

This clone appeared a single time. J is TRBJ2-7 and V is TRBV10-2; 8 bases are a match to TRBD1. From germline, CDR1 is WSHSY and CDR2 SAAADI. The V and J ends lost 10 bases and 5 bases, in that order; junction bases with no gene match: 4. This CDR3 has 11 amino acids. CDR3 in amino acids: CATGQGDEQYF. CDR3 bases: TGCGCCACTGGACAGGGCGACGAGCAGTACTTC.

The chain recombines TRBV19 with TRBJ1-2, with TRBD1 matching 7 bases. Germline V gene lookup returns CDR1 LNHDA and CDR2 SQIVND (reference sequence). The CDR3 contains 14 residues. V lost 3 bases, J lost 4 bases, and 5 bases stayed unmatched. CDR3 protein: CASSIAAGGYGYTF. DNA of the CDR3: TGTGCCAGTAGTATTGCGGCAGGGGGCTATGGCTACACCTTC.

The genes are TRBV19 and TRBJ1-2, with a possible D match to TRBD1 (5 bases). Trimming shortened V by 7 bases and J by 2 bases, and 17 bases separated the two germline ends. Germline V lookup: CDR1 LNHDA, CDR2 SQIVND (reference sequence). The CDR3 loop spans 15 amino acids. CDR3 nucleotides: TGTGCCAGTAATTCACCTTGGACACCCAACTATGGCTACACCTTC. Translated, it gives CASNSPWTPNYGYTF.

The V and J genes are TRBV9 and TRBJ2-7; TRBD1 aligns across 9 bases. CDR1 SGDLS and CDR2 YYNGEE come from the germline V gene. The trim removed 3 bases at V and 6 bases at J, leaving 7 bases unmatched. The CDR3 runs to 14 residues. CDR3 in amino acids: CASSERTGAIEQYF. The CDR3 coding sequence is TGTGCCAGCAGCGAACGGACAGGGGCGATCGAGCAGTACTTC.

This rearrangement joins TRBV29-1 to TRBJ1-6, with D perhaps TRBD1 (5 bases). The CDR3 runs 17 residues. V gave up 0 bases and J gave up 5 bases, with 17 bases separating them. Germline values: CDR1 SQVTM, CDR2 ANQGSEA. The CDR3 nucleotides read TGCAGCGTTGAAGACCCTTACCTCAGGGAGGATAATTCACCCCTCCACTTT. Translated, it gives CSVEDPYLREDNSPLHF.

As regards this clone: Other DNA sequences in this specimen translate into the identical CDR3. The chain joins TRBV9 to TRBJ2-5; 12 nucleotides align to TRBD2. V was clipped by 2 bases and J by 5 bases; unmatched bases: 13. The germline CDR1 and CDR2 sequences are SGDLS and YYNGEE. This CDR3 has 18 residues. The CDR3 spells CASSVGRRLAGEGETQYF. DNA of the CDR3: TGTGCCAGCAGCGTTGGCCGGAGACTAGCGGGAGAGGGGGAGACCCAGTACTTC.

This chain links TRBV19 with TRBJ2-1; TRBD1 aligns across 10 bases. The germline V gene encodes CDR1 LNHDA and CDR2 SQIVND (reference sequence). CDR3 length equals 17 residues. J lost 7 bases, V lost 0 bases, and 9 bases had no gene match. The CDR3 DNA sequence: TGTGCCAGTAGTATAGAGCATCCCGGGACAGGGGCTAATGAGCAGTTCTTC. Translating gives CASSIEHPGTGANEQFF.